The 27 T cell receptor beta chains below come from one sample, sequenced in a study of T cell responses to AZD1222 COVID-19 vaccine. The assay was immunoSEQ multiplex PCR, and TCRdb's table has in-frame clones only and misses some. The data hold some 200,000 clones, with more than 80% observed a single time. The sequenced sample was peripheral blood, obtained on day 0 of AZD1222 vaccination. These TCRs come from an adult in good health.

This clone was seen more than once but under ten times. The sample carries other DNA sequences with the same CDR3. The J gene is TRBJ2-3, the V gene TRBV6-6; 8 nucleotides agree with TRBD1. After removal of 6 bases from V and 4 bases from J, the junction contained 6 bases not matched to a gene. CDR1 MNHNY and CDR2 SVGAGI come from the germline V gene (reference sequence). CDR3 length: 14 amino acids. CDR3 amino acids: CASREGQGPDTQYF. The CDR3, as DNA: TGTGCCAGCAGGGAAGGACAGGGTCCAGATACGCAGTATTTT.

This rearrangement joins TRBV18 to TRBJ1-1; D possibly corresponds to TRBD1 (5 bases). Germline V gene lookup returns CDR1 KGHSH and CDR2 LQKENI. This CDR3 region has 13 residues. V was trimmed by 3 bases and J by 5 bases, leaving 10 bases between them. The CDR3 reads CASSPFQGTEAFF. CDR3 in DNA: TGTGCCAGCTCACCTTTTCAGGGAACTGAAGCTTTCTTT.

As DNA, the CDR3 is TGCAGCGTTAGTGCAGGCGGTTACTACGAGCAGTACTTC. It is translated as CSVSAGGYYEQYF. The chain couples TRBV29-1 to TRBJ2-7; D remains unclear. The germline gives CDR1 SQVTM, CDR2 ANQGSEA. The CDR3 length is 13 residues. V dropped 5 bases and J dropped 3 bases, with 14 bases sitting between them.

The V gene is TRBV5-4, the J gene TRBJ2-1, with a possible D match to TRBD2 (5 bases). Germline V gene sequence: CDR1 SGHNT, CDR2 YYREEE (reference sequence). The CDR3 is made up of 15 amino acids. V dropped 4 bases and J dropped 7 bases, with 18 bases sitting between them. The chain's CDR3 is CASSAPPLAANEQFF. The CDR3 DNA reads as TGTGCCAGCAGCGCACCCCCCCTAGCTGCAAATGAGCAGTTCTTC.

This chain connects TRBV6-5 to TRBJ1-2; D unresolved. This CDR3 contains 15 residues. Germline V gives CDR1 MNHEY, CDR2 SVGAGI. The V and J ends lost 0 bases and 5 bases respectively, with 13 bases between them. The CDR3 nucleotides read TGTGCCAGCAGTTACTCGCCCCCCCAACTGTATGGCTACACCTTC. Amino acid sequence: CASSYSPPQLYGYTF.

The chain links TRBV9 to TRBJ1-2; tentative D call: TRBD1 (5 bases). CDR3 size: 15 residues. Germline V CDR1 and CDR2: SGDLS, YYNGEE. V was cut by 0 bases and J by 4 bases, with 13 bases left in between. CDR3 residues: CASSVGIQGSYGYTF. The CDR3 nucleotides are TGTGCCAGCAGCGTAGGGATTCAGGGAAGCTATGGCTACACCTTC.

In its sample, this clone was seen a few times. The J gene is TRBJ2-7, the V gene TRBV18; TRBD1 aligns across 8 bases. With V trimmed by 3 bases and J by 6 bases, 10 bases remained unmatched. Germline V CDR1 and CDR2: KGHSH, LQKENI. This CDR3 region has 15 residues. The CDR3 reads CASSPSDRARGEQYF. DNA of the CDR3: TGTGCCAGCTCACCCTCGGACAGGGCACGAGGCGAGCAGTACTTC.

This clone appeared once. The rearrangement links TRBV12-3 or TRBV12-4 to TRBJ2-7; 8 bases fit TRBD1. This CDR3 has 13 amino acids. V trimming: 7 bases; J trimming: 4 bases; junction bases outside the gene matches: 6. CDR3 protein: CASNDRGGYEQYF. For the CDR3, the DNA is TGTGCCAGCAATGACAGGGGCGGATACGAGCAGTACTTC.

The table lists this clone with a count of one. The chain links TRBV10-3 to TRBJ2-3; D is undetermined. In germline, CDR1 is ENHRY, CDR2 SYGVKD. V was clipped by 6 bases and J by 5 bases, with 15 bases between them. The CDR3 is made up of 14 amino acids. CDR3 loop: CAIRGHRSIDTQYF. The CDR3 bases are TGTGCCATCAGGGGCCATCGATCGATAGATACGCAGTATTTT.

This clone was seen a single time. CDR3: CASSLQTGSNTEAFF. The CDR3 nucleotides are TGTGCCAGCAGCTTACAGACCGGGTCAAACACTGAAGCTTTCTTT. The chain carries TRBV7-9 and TRBJ1-1; no definite D call. V was trimmed by 2 bases and J by 2 bases, leaving 12 bases between them. The CDR3 consists of 15 residues. CDR1 is SEHNR, CDR2 FQNEAQ, per germline (reference sequence).

The V gene is TRBV24-1, the J gene TRBJ1-4; no clear D. Germline V gene lookup returns CDR1 KGHDR and CDR2 SFDVKD. This CDR3 is 16 amino acids long. V was cut by 5 bases and J by 7 bases, with 19 bases left in between. CDR3 sequence: CATSAGRPVVGEKLFF. CDR3 in DNA: TGTGCCACCAGTGCCGGACGCCCGGTCGTAGGTGAAAAACTGTTTTTT.

V usage is TRBV2 and J usage is TRBJ1-1, with 10 bases fitting TRBD1. CDR3 length equals 15 residues. Germline lookup yields CDR1 SNHLY and CDR2 FYNNEI. Trimming took 6 bases from V and 2 from J; bases not matched to a gene: 6. CDR3 residues: CASRVRTGGNTEAFF. The CDR3, as DNA: TGTGCCAGCAGGGTCCGGACAGGGGGAAACACTGAAGCTTTCTTT.

The chain uses TRBV4-2 and TRBJ1-4; D is possibly TRBD1 (5 bases). Germline loops: CDR1 LGHNA, CDR2 YNFKEQ. CDR3 size: 16 residues. Trimming removed 0 bases from V and 8 bases from J, with 16 bases in between. The CDR3 coding sequence is TGTGCCAGCAGCCAAGATCGTGGTGCCCCAGGGGAAAAACTGTTTTTT. Translating it yields CASSQDRGAPGEKLFF.

The V and J genes are TRBV29-1 and TRBJ1-2, with D hard to call. The V gene lost 7 bases and the J gene lost 5 bases, with 14 bases spanning the gap. Germline V CDR1 and CDR2: SQVTM, ANQGSEA. The CDR3 spans 12 residues. The DNA for the CDR3 is TGCAGCGCCAGTAATGATATTTATGGCTACACCTTC. Its protein is CSASNDIYGYTF.

The rearrangement links TRBV6-5 to TRBJ1-2; weak D call: TRBD1 (5 bases). This CDR3 is built from 13 residues. V gave up 0 bases and J gave up 11 bases, with 13 bases separating them. CDR1 is MNHEY, CDR2 SVGAGI, per germline. The CDR3 here is CASSYSGRGEYTF. Here the CDR3 DNA reads TGTGCCAGCAGTTACTCGGGTCGAGGGGAGTACACCTTC.

Worth noting for this clone: Other DNA sequences in the same sample also yield this CDR3. The CDR3 nucleotides read TGTGCCAGCTCACCAGGGGGTAACAATCAGCCCCAGCATTTT. Translating gives CASSPGGNNQPQHF. The chain recombines TRBV18 with TRBJ1-5; D possibly corresponds to TRBD1 (5 bases). The ends were cut back, 2 bases at V and 3 bases at J, with 8 bases in the middle. The germline V gene encodes CDR1 KGHSH and CDR2 LQKENI. CDR3 size: 14 residues.

V is TRBV28 and J is TRBJ2-3; a possible D gene is TRBD1 (6 bases). CDR1 is MDHEN and CDR2 is SYDVKM in the germline V gene. CDR3 length: 14 amino acids. With 5 bases removed from V and 1 base from J, the gap between germline ends came to 10 bases. The CDR3 region is CASSPGQRTDTQYF. For the CDR3, the DNA is TGTGCCAGCAGTCCAGGACAGCGCACAGATACGCAGTATTTT.

This CDR3 is CASSLFGGSYEQYF. The CDR3 DNA is TGTGCCAGCAGTTTATTCGGGGGTTCCTACGAGCAGTACTTC. The chain couples TRBV28 to TRBJ2-7, with D possibly matching TRBD2 (6 bases). Germline V gene lookup returns CDR1 MDHEN and CDR2 SYDVKM. Trimming stripped 1 base from V and 1 base from J, with 8 bases between. The CDR3 is 14 amino acids.

The chain couples TRBV19 to TRBJ1-5, with D perhaps matching TRBD1 (6 bases). Germline lookup yields CDR1 LNHDA and CDR2 SQIVND (reference sequence). V was pared by 3 bases and J by 6 bases, with 18 bases between. This CDR3 has 16 amino acids. CDR3 amino acids: CASSIETGRGGQPQHF. As DNA, the CDR3 is TGTGCCAGTAGTATTGAGACAGGTAGAGGGGGTCAGCCCCAGCATTTT.

About this clone itself: The junction departs from germline at one end; a sequencing error may be responsible. The V call is TRBV25-1, the J call TRBJ2-1, with D possibly matching TRBD2 (6 bases). CDR3 length: 14 amino acids. Germline V gives CDR1 MGHDK, CDR2 SYGVNS. Here the CDR3 DNA reads TGTGCCAGCAGTGCCACGGGGGATCACAGGTTTACGGTCTTC. Amino acid sequence: CASSATGDHRFTVF. The full variable domain, its missing parts supplied by reference TRBV25-1 and TRBJ2-1, is EADIYQTPRYLVIGTGKKITLECSQTMGHDKMYWYQQDPGMELHLIHYSYGVNSTEKGDLSSESTVSRIRTEHFPLTLESARPSHTSQYLCASSATGDHRFTVFGPGTRLTVL.

The V call is TRBV10-3, the J call TRBJ1-2; the match to TRBD1 covers 9 bases. The CDR3 is 14 amino acids. J lost 6 bases, V lost 4 bases, and 6 bases had no gene match. The germline V gene encodes CDR1 ENHRY and CDR2 SYGVKD. CDR3 sequence: CAISGTGEGDGYTF. The CDR3 DNA reads TGTGCCATCAGTGGGACAGGGGAAGGGGATGGCTACACCTTC.

CDR3 in amino acids: CASTEGGGRGYTF. CDR3 nucleotide sequence: TGTGCCAGCACCGAAGGGGGGGGTCGGGGCTACACCTTC. The rearrangement uses TRBV12-3 or TRBV12-4 and TRBJ1-2; maybe TRBD1 (6 bases). V shed 7 bases and J shed 8 bases, with 17 bases lying between them. CDR3 size: 13 residues.

Comments on this clone: The junction does not match germline at one end; this may be a read error. The rearrangement links TRBV7-3 to TRBJ2-1, with a tentative D call TRBD1 (7 bases). Germline assignment: CDR1 SGHTA and CDR2 FQGTGA. The CDR3 extends over 17 amino acids. CDR3 in amino acids: CASSLKAGGSSYNEQFF. The CDR3 region has the DNA TGTGCCAGCAGTTTAAAGGCAGGGGGGAGCTCCTACAATGAGCAGTTCTTC.

The V gene is TRBV4-3, the J gene TRBJ2-1; weak D call: TRBD2 (5 bases). Germline CDR1 is LGHNA and CDR2 is YSLEER. The CDR3 spans 14 residues. V shed 0 bases and J shed 7 bases, with 10 bases lying between them. The DNA for the CDR3 is TGCGCCAGCAGCCAAGAACTAGGCGGGAATGAGCAGTTCTTC. Amino acid sequence: CASSQELGGNEQFF.

The gene calls are TRBV27 and TRBJ1-2; D may be TRBD1 (6 bases). V was cut by 2 bases and J by 2 bases, with 6 bases left in between. The CDR3 runs 13 residues. Looked up from germline, CDR1 is MNHEY and CDR2 is SMNVEV (reference sequence). The CDR3 protein is CASSLQGNYGYTF. In DNA, the CDR3 is TGTGCCAGCAGTTTACAGGGGAACTATGGCTACACCTTC.

This chain joins TRBV2 and TRBJ2-2; D not resolved. The CDR3 covers 13 residues. The V gene lost 4 bases and the J gene lost 6 bases, with 9 bases spanning the gap. Germline V gene data show CDR1 as SNHLY and CDR2 as FYNNEI. DNA of the CDR3: TGTGCCAGCAGTGCCGCAAGGGCCGGGGAGCTGTTTTTT. It codes for CASSAARAGELFF.

V is TRBV3-1 (or the pseudogene TRBV3-2) and J is TRBJ2-1; 8 positions match TRBD2. V lost 2 bases to trimming and J lost 8 bases; unmatched junction nucleotides: 5. CDR1 and CDR2 from the germline V gene are LGHDT and YNNKEL (reference sequence). The CDR3 consists of 14 residues. The CDR3 region has the DNA TGTGCCAGCAGCCAAACGGGAGGGCCGGATGAGCAGTTCTTC. Its protein product is CASSQTGGPDEQFF.